Below are 23 T cell receptor beta chains sequenced from a single sample in a study of blood T cell repertoires in COVID-19. Generated by immunoSEQ multiplex PCR, the TCRdb table keeps only in-frame clones and is missing some. This sample has about 200,000 clones, with approximately 78% found just once. The specimen sequenced was peripheral blood. The receptors shown here come from a woman of 80 years or more with COVID-19, enrolled during active disease.

This rearrangement joins TRBV28 to TRBJ1-5, with D maybe TRBD1 (6 bases). The CDR3 is made up of 16 amino acids. The V end was cut by 3 bases, the J end by 2 bases, with 14 bases between. Germline CDR1 and CDR2: MDHEN and SYDVKM. The CDR3 nucleotides are TGTGCCAGCAGTTTTTTCACTGGACAGCGCAATCAGCCCCAGCATTTT. Amino acid sequence: CASSFFTGQRNQPQHF. The full variable domain, with the rest looked up from reference TRBV28 and TRBJ1-5, is DVKVTQSSRYLVKRTGEKVFLECVQDMDHENMFWYRQDPGLGLRLIYFSYDVKMKEKGDIPEGYSVSREKKERFSLILESASTNQTSMYLCASSFFTGQRNQPQHFGDGTRLSIL.

The V and J genes are TRBV7-9 and TRBJ1-2; the D is unclear. The CDR3 loop spans 14 amino acids. Trimming cost V 2 bases and J 4 bases, with 11 bases left between them. The germline CDR1 and CDR2 sequences are SEHNR and FQNEAQ (reference sequence). The CDR3 here is CASSLFAGTYGYTF. The CDR3 bases are TGTGCCAGCAGCTTATTCGCCGGTACCTATGGCTACACCTTC.

The chain uses TRBV7-9 and TRBJ2-5, with D perhaps matching TRBD2 (6 bases). The CDR3 length is 14 residues. CDR1 is SEHNR and CDR2 is FQNEAQ in the germline V gene (reference sequence). V lost 6 bases, J lost 0 bases, and 11 bases lay in between. CDR3 nucleotide sequence: TGTGCCAGCAGTTTTCTAGCGTACCAAGAGACCCAGTACTTC. This translates into CASSFLAYQETQYF.

CDR3 coding DNA: TGTGCCAGTCGGCCCTGGGGGGGTAAGGGAACTGAAGCTTTCTTT. Translation: CASRPWGGKGTEAFF. V and J are TRBV27 and TRBJ1-1, with D maybe TRBD1 (5 bases). This CDR3 comprises 15 residues. Trimming left V 9 bases short and J 5 bases short, with 22 bases between. Germline CDR1 is MNHEY and CDR2 is SMNVEV (reference sequence).

Details on this clone: This same CDR3 is encoded by further DNA sequences in the sample. CDR3 DNA: TGCGCCAGCAGCTCGGGACAGTATGGAAACACCATATATTTT. Protein sequence: CASSSGQYGNTIYF. The chain uses TRBV5-1 and TRBJ1-3; 7 bases fit TRBD1. Losses at the gene ends were 3 bases for V and 3 bases for J; bases not matched to a gene: 3. Per the germline V gene, CDR1 is SGHRS and CDR2 is YFSETQ. This CDR3 spans 14 amino acids.

This chain links TRBV12-3 or TRBV12-4 with TRBJ2-7, with TRBD1 identical over 8 bases. J gave up 2 bases and V 6 bases, and 3 bases lay outside the gene matches. CDR3 size: 13 residues. DNA for the CDR3: TGTGCCAGCAGGCAACAGGGGGCCTACGAGCAGTACTTC. Protein: CASRQQGAYEQYF.

The chain has TRBV7-9 and TRBJ1-1; tentatively, D is TRBD1 (5 bases). Trimming cost V 4 bases and J 9 bases, with 12 bases left between them. The V gene's germline CDR1 is SEHNR and CDR2 FQNEAQ (reference sequence). The CDR3 length is 12 residues. CDR3 nucleotides: TGTGCCAGCAGCTCTGGGGCCAGGCAAGCTTTCTTT. Its protein is CASSSGARQAFF.

This rearrangement joins TRBV28 to TRBJ1-2; D gene uncertain. Germline lookup yields CDR1 MDHEN and CDR2 SYDVKM. V was clipped by 3 bases and J by 1 base, with 6 bases between them. The CDR3 contains 13 residues. As DNA, the CDR3 is TGTGCCAGCAGTTTGTCCAGTAACTATGGCTACACCTTC. Amino acid sequence: CASSLSSNYGYTF.

The chain combines TRBV28 with TRBJ2-7; D is possibly TRBD2 (6 bases). Per germline, CDR1 MDHEN and CDR2 SYDVKM. Trimming removed 8 bases from V and 1 base from J, with 18 bases in between. This CDR3 contains 15 residues. CDR3 nucleotides: TGTGCCAGCGCCTCCACCGGGACTCCGTCCTACGAGCAGTACTTC. As protein: CASASTGTPSYEQYF. The full variable domain, in which reference TRBV28 and TRBJ2-7 provide the parts outside the CDR3, is DVKVTQSSRYLVKRTGEKVFLECVQDMDHENMFWYRQDPGLGLRLIYFSYDVKMKEKGDIPEGYSVSREKKERFSLILESASTNQTSMYLCASASTGTPSYEQYFGPGTRLTVT.

This clone was observed a handful of times. The chain carries TRBV10-1 and TRBJ2-3; D is undetermined. The CDR3 length is 16 residues. Germline V lookup: CDR1 WNHNN, CDR2 SYGVQD (reference sequence). With 8 bases removed from V and 0 bases from J, the gap between germline ends came to 18 bases. The CDR3 sequence is CASLTIALASTDTQYF. The CDR3 coding sequence is TGCGCCAGCCTTACAATCGCTCTGGCTAGCACAGATACGCAGTATTTT.

The rearrangement joins TRBV27 to TRBJ1-2; D might be TRBD1 (5 bases). The germline V gene encodes CDR1 MNHEY and CDR2 SMNVEV (reference sequence). The CDR3 has 17 amino acids. Trimming cost V 5 bases and J 6 bases, with 25 bases left between them. Here the CDR3 reads CASSKRDKMGLTNGYTF. CDR3 nucleotides: TGTGCCAGCAGTAAAAGAGACAAAATGGGACTTACGAATGGCTACACCTTC.

V usage is TRBV24-1 and J usage is TRBJ2-1; 16 nucleotides agree with TRBD2. The CDR3 contains 17 residues. Trimming at V came to 4 bases and at J to 9 bases, leaving 8 bases not matched to a gene. The germline gives CDR1 KGHDR, CDR2 SFDVKD. For the CDR3, the DNA is TGTGCCACCAGTGAGCCTGTCGGGACTAGCGGGAGGGTTGAGCAGTTCTTC. Translating gives CATSEPVGTSGRVEQFF.

V gene TRBV19 combines with J gene TRBJ2-7; the match to TRBD1 covers 9 bases. J was trimmed by 6 bases and V by 5 bases; bases with no gene match: 11. This CDR3 comprises 15 residues. Germline V gene lookup returns CDR1 LNHDA and CDR2 SQIVND (reference sequence). CDR3 DNA sequence: TGTGCCAGTAGTGTACGTCCCGGGACAGGGCGCGAGCAGTACTTC. Translating gives CASSVRPGTGREQYF.

In this sample, this clone turned up many times. The chain combines TRBV7-2 with TRBJ2-7, with no clear D. The V end lost 5 bases, the J end lost 0 bases, and 5 bases lay between the germline ends. The CDR3 is 12 amino acids. The germline V gene has CDR1 SGHTA and CDR2 FQGNSA. CDR3 sequence reads: CASSRSSYEQYF. The DNA for the CDR3 is TGTGCCAGCAGCCGGAGCTCCTACGAGCAGTACTTC.

The chain links TRBV19 to TRBJ2-7, with TRBD1 matching 12 bases. Germline-derived CDR1 and CDR2 are LNHDA and SQIVND (reference sequence). This CDR3 is 13 amino acids long. The ends lost 7 bases at V and 6 bases at J; junction bases unmatched: 4. CDR3 bases: TGTGCCAGTAAGGGGACAGGGGGCCTCGAGCAGTACTTC. Encoded protein: CASKGTGGLEQYF.

This sequence joins TRBV5-1 and TRBJ2-1; a possible D gene is TRBD1 (5 bases). The CDR3 extends over 15 amino acids. Germline V gene lookup returns CDR1 SGHRS and CDR2 YFSETQ. V lost 4 bases and J lost 0, with 11 bases in between. The chain's CDR3 is CASSEDNLSYNEQFF. The CDR3 DNA sequence: TGCGCCAGCAGCGAGGACAACCTCTCCTACAATGAGCAGTTCTTC.

The chain joins TRBV6-2 or TRBV6-3 to TRBJ2-7; D ambiguous. There are 13 residues in the CDR3. CDR1 and CDR2 from the germline V gene are MNHEY and SVGEGT. Trimming left V 0 bases short and J 3 bases short, with 6 bases between. CDR3 in amino acids: CASSYSPFYEQYF. The CDR3 DNA is TGTGCCAGCAGTTACTCCCCTTTCTACGAGCAGTACTTC.

V gene TRBV7-3 combines with J gene TRBJ1-6, with TRBD1 identical over 9 bases. CDR3 length: 15 residues. Germline assignment: CDR1 SGHTA and CDR2 FQGTGA. The ends lost 1 base at V and 7 bases at J; junction bases unmatched: 2. The CDR3 nucleotides read TGTGCCAGCAGCTTAAGGGACAGGGACAATTCACCCCTCCACTTT. Translated: CASSLRDRDNSPLHF.

The chain recombines TRBV11-3 with TRBJ1-6; 11 bases agree with TRBD1. The J segment lost 10 bases and the V segment lost 1 base, leaving 3 bases of the junction unmatched. Germline V CDR1 and CDR2: SGHNT, YENEEA. This CDR3 has 15 residues. The chain's CDR3 is CASSLVGTGGSPLHF. CDR3 DNA: TGTGCCAGCAGCTTAGTCGGGACAGGGGGATCACCCCTCCACTTT.

The chain links TRBV5-1 to TRBJ2-1; 10 nucleotides match TRBD2. Trimming cost V 4 bases and J 9 bases; bases outside gene matches: 10. Germline assignment: CDR1 SGHRS and CDR2 YFSETQ. This CDR3 has 15 amino acids. The CDR3 loop reads CASSLLSGGAGEQFF. The CDR3 DNA reads TGCGCCAGCAGCCTCTTAAGCGGGGGGGCCGGTGAGCAGTTCTTC.

The chain joins TRBV11-3 to TRBJ2-5; D unresolved. Trimming removed 10 bases from V and 2 bases from J, with 14 bases in between. CDR1 and CDR2 (germline): SGHNT, YENEEA. The CDR3 spans 13 residues. The CDR3, as DNA: TGTGCCACCTACCCCCGCCTGCAAGAGACCCAGTACTTC. It codes for CATYPRLQETQYF.

This clone was found a few times. V gene TRBV19 combines with J gene TRBJ2-3; a possible D gene is TRBD2 (6 bases). Germline loops: CDR1 LNHDA, CDR2 SQIVND (reference sequence). This CDR3 has 13 amino acids. Trimming removed 3 bases at V and 5 bases at J, with 9 bases between. The DNA for the CDR3 is TGTGCCAGTAGTATCGGGAGAGGAGATACGCAGTATTTT. Its translation is CASSIGRGDTQYF.

This clone is a singleton in its sample. The chain couples TRBV28 to TRBJ2-7, with 7 bases that match TRBD2. The trim removed 2 bases at V and 2 bases at J, leaving 3 bases unmatched. Per the germline V gene, CDR1 is MDHEN and CDR2 is SYDVKM. This CDR3 has 14 residues. The CDR3 region has the DNA TGTGCCAGCAGTTTAGGGGGAGGGCCCTACGAGCAGTACTTC. It translates to CASSLGGGPYEQYF.